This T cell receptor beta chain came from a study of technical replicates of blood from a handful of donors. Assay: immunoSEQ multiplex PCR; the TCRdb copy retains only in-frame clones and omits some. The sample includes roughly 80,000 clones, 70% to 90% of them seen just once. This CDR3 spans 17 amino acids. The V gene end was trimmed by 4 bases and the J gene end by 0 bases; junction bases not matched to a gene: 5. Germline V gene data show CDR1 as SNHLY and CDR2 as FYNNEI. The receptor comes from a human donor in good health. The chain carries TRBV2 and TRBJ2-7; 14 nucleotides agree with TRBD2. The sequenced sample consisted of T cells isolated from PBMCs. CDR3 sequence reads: CASSGGLAGGYSYEQYF. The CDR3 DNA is TGTGCCAGCAGTGGAGGACTAGCGGGAGGCTACTCCTACGAGCAGTACTTC.